The sample holds many counts of the clone carrying this T cell receptor beta chain. The data originate from a study of blood T cell repertoires in COVID-19. As processed by the authors: By means of reference gene primer amplification, nucleated cell counts were estimated. The table came from immunoSEQ multiplex PCR; TCRdb's copy has only in-frame clones and leaves some out. Clone size and V and J calls were adopted from that table, with D and trimming inferred from the DNA. The sample consists of roughly 100,000 clones, approximately 81% of them appearing once. This receptor was obtained from a man aged 80 or over with active or convalescent COVID-19. Sequenced sample: peripheral blood.

For the CDR3, the DNA is TGCAGCATGGGGGCGGACAATGAGCAGTTCTTC. Translated: CSMGADNEQFF. This chain joins TRBV29-1 and TRBJ2-1; maybe TRBD1 (6 bases). The CDR3 runs 11 residues. Deletions cut 8 bases from V and 5 bases from J, with 10 bases between. The V gene's germline CDR1 is SQVTM and CDR2 ANQGSEA.